This TCR beta chain was recorded in a study of cytomegalovirus exposure and HLA in healthy donors. Broader study findings: TCR sequences were mostly rare, though some public TCRs occurred in many donors. An ancestry cluster, one associated with Asian ancestry, reportedly showed fewer N-insertions than the 666-donor mean in a later analysis.

Of note for this clone: Antigen: not known.

The germline CDR1 and CDR2 sequences are WNHNN and SYGVQD (reference sequence). The CDR3 totals 14 residues. Trimming left V 4 bases short and J 5 bases short, with 14 bases between. The primer mix had 60 Vbeta and 13 Jbeta primers. The protocol was immunoSEQ multiplex PCR, while the TCRdb copy is restricted to in-frame clones and leaves out a portion. The repertoire consists of some 220,000 clones, with approximately 90% occurring once and the leading ten covering about 1%. Sequenced: PBMCs. This sequence was found in a woman aged 18 to 35 in good health and CMV-seronegative. The J gene is TRBJ2-5, the V gene TRBV10-1; D possibly corresponds to TRBD2 (6 bases). The CDR3 DNA sequence: TGCGCCAGCAGTGGGGCCCTCCGGGGGGAGACCCAGTACTTC. As protein: CASSGALRGETQYF.